These 27 T cell receptor beta chains originate from one sample sequenced in a study of cytomegalovirus exposure and HLA in healthy donors. PCR used 60 Vbeta primers and 13 Jbeta primers. TCRdb keeps only in-frame clones here, not all; method: immunoSEQ multiplex PCR. The sample lists about 120,000 clones; 60% to 85% were seen once. What was sequenced was PBMCs. Receptor source: a female donor in good health and CMV-seronegative.

This rearrangement joins TRBV7-9 to TRBJ1-2; D not resolved. The germline V gene encodes CDR1 SEHNR and CDR2 FQNEAQ (reference sequence). V lost 7 bases and J lost 8, with 14 bases in between. The CDR3 loop spans 12 amino acids. CDR3 sequence reads: CASTLSEKGYTF. The CDR3 bases are TGTGCCAGCACCCTTAGCGAGAAGGGCTACACCTTC.

The chain couples TRBV6-5 to TRBJ1-2; a possible D gene is TRBD1 (6 bases). The CDR3 runs 14 residues. Germline lookup yields CDR1 MNHEY and CDR2 SVGAGI. V dropped 6 bases and J dropped 6 bases, with 17 bases sitting between them. CDR3 sequence: CASSPLTGSDGYTF. The CDR3 DNA is TGTGCCAGCAGCCCTCTGACAGGAAGCGATGGCTACACCTTC.

The CDR3 coding sequence is TGTGCCAGCAGCCCCGGACAGCGGTACAATGAGCAGTTCTTC. Amino acid sequence: CASSPGQRYNEQFF. This sequence joins TRBV9 and TRBJ2-1, with D perhaps matching TRBD1 (6 bases). Germline CDR1 is SGDLS and CDR2 is YYNGEE. The CDR3 spans 14 residues. V shed 4 bases and J shed 4 bases, with 12 bases lying between them.

The genes are TRBV30 and TRBJ2-3, with a possible D match to TRBD1 (5 bases). The CDR3 extends over 12 amino acids. Between the trimmed V and J ends, which lost 3 bases and 6 bases, there was a span of 10 bases. Germline values: CDR1 GTSNPN, CDR2 SVGIG (reference sequence). CDR3 residues: CAWSKGPDTQYF. DNA for the CDR3: TGTGCCTGGAGCAAGGGGCCGGATACGCAGTATTTT.

This clone was seen a single time. V gene TRBV2 combines with J gene TRBJ1-1; D gene ambiguous. The V gene lost 7 bases and the J gene lost 7 bases, with 10 bases spanning the gap. Germline V lookup: CDR1 SNHLY, CDR2 FYNNEI. The CDR3 extends over 11 amino acids. The CDR3 loop reads CASTFQIEAFF. CDR3 nucleotides: TGTGCCAGCACGTTCCAGATTGAAGCTTTCTTT.

The chain recombines TRBV11-1 with TRBJ1-6, with 9 bases aligning to TRBD1. This CDR3 region has 16 residues. J gave up 6 bases and V 5 bases, and 8 bases lay outside the gene matches. Germline V gene lookup returns CDR1 SGHAT and CDR2 FQDESV (reference sequence). CDR3 region: CASSPRATGGNSPLHF. The CDR3 nucleotides are TGTGCCAGCAGCCCTCGCGCGACAGGGGGTAATTCACCCCTCCACTTT. The full variable domain, rest sourced from reference TRBV11-1 and TRBJ1-6, is EAEVAQSPRYKITEKSQAVAFWCDPISGHATLYWYRQILGQGPELLVQFQDESVVDDSQLPKDRFSAERLKGVDSTLKIQPAELGDSAMYLCASSPRATGGNSPLHFGNGTRLTVT.

The rearrangement links TRBV6-1 to TRBJ1-1; D remains unclear. Germline V gives CDR1 MNHNS, CDR2 SASEGT. The CDR3 spans 15 residues. V lost 5 bases, J lost 1 base, and 14 bases lay in between. The CDR3 region is CASSSRGVRNTEAFF. CDR3 in DNA: TGTGCCAGCAGTTCTCGCGGCGTCCGGAACACTGAAGCTTTCTTT.

This sequence joins TRBV19 and TRBJ2-1, with D uncertain. This CDR3 has 13 residues. V was shortened by 5 bases and J by 2 bases, with 7 bases between the two germline ends. Germline V gives CDR1 LNHDA, CDR2 SQIVND (reference sequence). CDR3 region: CASSQVAYNEQFF. The CDR3 nucleotides are TGTGCCAGTAGTCAGGTAGCCTACAATGAGCAGTTCTTC.

This chain links TRBV28 with TRBJ2-7; possible D gene TRBD2, 5 bases. CDR1 and CDR2 from the germline V gene are MDHEN and SYDVKM. This CDR3 comprises 14 residues. Trimming took 10 bases from V and 3 from J, leaving 19 bases between them. Here the CDR3 reads CATTPPGIGYEQYF. CDR3 bases: TGTGCCACCACTCCCCCGGGGATTGGCTACGAGCAGTACTTC. The variable domain in full, with the rest retrieved from reference TRBV28 and TRBJ2-7, is DVKVTQSSRYLVKRTGEKVFLECVQDMDHENMFWYRQDPGLGLRLIYFSYDVKMKEKGDIPEGYSVSREKKERFSLILESASTNQTSMYLCATTPPGIGYEQYFGPGTRLTVT.

V usage is TRBV5-4 and J usage is TRBJ2-3, with D possibly being TRBD2 (5 bases). The V and J ends lost 4 bases and 4 bases respectively, with 13 bases between them. The CDR3 contains 14 residues. Germline CDR1 is SGHNT and CDR2 is YYREEE (reference sequence). CDR3 bases: TGTGCCAGCAGCCCGAGGGTCGTCTCAGATACGCAGTATTTT. Residues: CASSPRVVSDTQYF. Using reference TRBV5-4 and TRBJ2-3 for the parts outside the CDR3, the full variable domain is ETGVTQSPTHLIKTRGQQVTLRCSSQSGHNTVSWYQQALGQGPQFIFQYYREEENGRGNFPPRFSGLQFPNYSSELNVNALELDDSALYLCASSPRVVSDTQYFGPGTRLTVL.

The V gene is TRBV30, the J gene TRBJ2-7, with D possibly matching TRBD1 (6 bases). The germline V and J ends were trimmed by 2 bases and 8 bases, with 13 bases remaining between them. The V gene's germline CDR1 is GTSNPN and CDR2 SVGIG (reference sequence). This CDR3 comprises 12 residues. This CDR3 reads CAWSLPGAQQYF. DNA for the CDR3: TGTGCCTGGAGTCTCCCAGGGGCCCAGCAGTACTTC.

The chain couples TRBV27 to TRBJ2-1; 9 nucleotides agree with TRBD2. The CDR3 totals 15 residues. V shed 5 bases, J shed 6 bases, and the junction held 8 bases outside the gene matches. Germline assignment: CDR1 MNHEY and CDR2 SMNVEV (reference sequence). The CDR3 nucleotides are TGTGCCAGCAGTGGGCGCGCGGGGGGGGCCAATGAGCAGTTCTTC. Protein product: CASSGRAGGANEQFF.

J is TRBJ2-7 and V is TRBV19; possibly TRBD1 for D (7 bases). Germline lookup yields CDR1 LNHDA and CDR2 SQIVND (reference sequence). V lost 2 bases and J lost 9, with 20 bases in between. This CDR3 region has 15 residues. CDR3 coding DNA: TGTGCCAGTAGTATATCTTCCGGAGGGGGCGCAGGGCAGTACTTC. Its protein is CASSISSGGGAGQYF.

Only a few counts were recorded for this clone. This chain joins TRBV6-5 and TRBJ1-4; a possible D gene is TRBD1 (5 bases). V lost 7 bases to trimming and J lost 3 bases, with 12 bases between them. Germline lookup yields CDR1 MNHEY and CDR2 SVGAGI. The CDR3 has 14 amino acids. The CDR3 DNA sequence: TGTGCCAGCAAACCCGGGGGAGCTAATGAAAAACTGTTTTTT. Amino acid sequence: CASKPGGANEKLFF.

CDR3: CASSLRRGSSYNEQFF. The DNA for the CDR3 is TGTGCCAGCAGCTTAAGGCGGGGTAGCTCCTACAATGAGCAGTTCTTC. The chain has TRBV11-2 and TRBJ2-1; D perhaps matches TRBD2 (6 bases). The germline CDR1 and CDR2 sequences are SGHAT and FQNNGV. Trimming shortened V by 2 bases and J by 0 bases, and 11 bases separated the two germline ends. The CDR3 loop spans 16 amino acids.

This chain's CDR3 is CASSLKLGATNEKLFF. CDR3 bases: TGTGCCAGCAGTTTAAAACTGGGAGCAACTAATGAAAAACTGTTTTTT. V is TRBV27 and J is TRBJ1-4; no reliable D call. V was clipped by 2 bases and J by 0 bases, with 10 bases between them. This CDR3 comprises 16 residues. CDR1 is MNHEY, CDR2 SMNVEV, per germline (reference sequence).

The gene calls are TRBV6-6 and TRBJ2-5; 7 bases fit TRBD1. The assigned J gene may be wrong: the sequence end matches TRBJ2-7 better. Per the germline V gene, CDR1 is MNHNY and CDR2 is SVGAGI (reference sequence). The CDR3 has 16 amino acids. The DNA of the CDR3 is TGTGCCAGCAGGCAGAGGGCGGACAGGCGAAACCTCGAGCAGTACTTC. It yields the protein CASRQRADRRNLEQYF.

V usage is TRBV7-8 and J usage is TRBJ2-1; 8 positions agree with TRBD2. The ends lost 2 bases at V and 6 bases at J; junction bases unmatched: 12. CDR1 and CDR2 (germline): SGHVS, FQNEAQ. This CDR3 has 17 residues. CDR3 sequence (DNA): TGTGCCAGCAGCTTAATAGCTAACCCGGGGGGGGGCAATGAGCAGTTCTTC. Translated: CASSLIANPGGGNEQFF.

V is TRBV11-2 and J is TRBJ2-1; 9 nucleotides line up with TRBD1. V shed 4 bases and J 1 base; nucleotides not matched to a gene: 8. The CDR3 is 17 amino acids. Germline V CDR1 and CDR2: SGHAT, FQNNGV. The CDR3 bases are TGTGCCAGCAGCTCGGCCTCGGACAGGGGATCCTACAATGAGCAGTTCTTC. Residues: CASSSASDRGSYNEQFF.

The chain uses TRBV4-3 and TRBJ1-2; D not certain. The CDR3 loop spans 13 amino acids. Trimming pared 0 bases from V and 3 bases from J, leaving 5 bases between. Germline lookup yields CDR1 LGHNA and CDR2 YSLEER. The CDR3 sequence: CASSQDDYYGYTF. The CDR3 bases are TGCGCCAGCAGCCAAGACGACTACTATGGCTACACCTTC.

This chain connects TRBV27 to TRBJ1-5; tentatively, D is TRBD1 (5 bases). The germline CDR1 and CDR2 sequences are MNHEY and SMNVEV (reference sequence). CDR3 length: 15 amino acids. V lost 4 bases to trimming and J lost 4 bases, with 14 bases between them. As DNA, the CDR3 is TGTGCCAGCAGTTGGGGCGAAGGGCCAAATCAGCCCCAGCATTTT. Protein: CASSWGEGPNQPQHF.

Note on this clone: One end of the junction is discordant with germline, which a read error may explain. J is TRBJ2-2 and V is TRBV30, with D perhaps matching TRBD2 (5 bases). Germline CDR1 reads GTSNPN; CDR2 reads SVGIG (reference sequence). The CDR3 totals 13 residues. In nucleotides, the CDR3 is TGTGCCTGGAGTATCGAGGAACACCGGGGAGCTGTTTTT. Translation gives CAWSIEEHRGAVF.

This sequence joins TRBV18 and TRBJ2-7, with D maybe TRBD1 (6 bases). The ends were cut back, 0 bases at V and 2 bases at J, with 20 bases in the middle. Looked up from germline, CDR1 is KGHSH and CDR2 is LQKENI. The CDR3 length is 18 residues. DNA of the CDR3: TGTGCCAGCTCACCACCTATACCAGGGGCTAGAGGTACCTACGAGCAGTACTTC. Protein sequence: CASSPPIPGARGTYEQYF. The entire variable domain, with the rest obtained from reference TRBV18 and TRBJ2-7, is as follows: NAGVMQNPRHLVRRRGQEARLRCSPMKGHSHVYWYRQLPEEGLKFMVYLQKENIIDESGMPKERFSAEFPKEGPSILRIQQVVRGDSAAYFCASSPPIPGARGTYEQYFGPGTRLTVT.

The rearrangement uses TRBV11-2 and TRBJ1-1; the D gene is possibly TRBD1 (5 bases). CDR1 is SGHAT and CDR2 is FQNNGV in the germline V gene. V lost 1 base and J 3 bases, leaving 9 bases between the germline ends. CDR3 size: 14 residues. In DNA form, the CDR3 reads TGTGCCAGCAGCTTAGGCCGGGGGGACACTGAAGCTTTCTTT. Its translation: CASSLGRGDTEAFF.

The chain employs TRBV2 and TRBJ1-2; D uncertain. Looked up from germline, CDR1 is SNHLY and CDR2 is FYNNEI. V dropped 3 bases and J dropped 8 bases, with 16 bases sitting between them. The CDR3 runs 14 residues. CDR3 nucleotide sequence: TGTGCCAGCAGTGAGCCCTACGGGTTCGGGGGCTACACCTTC. It translates to CASSEPYGFGGYTF.

The chain is built from TRBV10-3 and TRBJ2-3, with 15 bases lining up with TRBD2. This CDR3 region has 19 residues. Germline V gene sequence: CDR1 ENHRY, CDR2 SYGVKD. Trimming removed 11 bases from V and 3 bases from J; junction bases left unmatched: 18. CDR3 DNA sequence: TGTGCCGCGCTCCCAAGTCCCGGGACTAGCGGGGGGATGACAGATACGCAGTATTTT. The encoded protein is CAALPSPGTSGGMTDTQYF.

V is TRBV4-1 and J is TRBJ2-5; 14 bases agree with TRBD2. V shed 4 bases, J shed 4 bases, and the junction held 5 bases outside the gene matches. CDR1 is MGHRA, CDR2 YSYEKL, per germline. The CDR3 consists of 16 residues. The CDR3 nucleotides are TGCGCCAGCAGCCCCGAGGGACTAGCGGGGGTAGAGACCCAGTACTTC. Encoded protein: CASSPEGLAGVETQYF.